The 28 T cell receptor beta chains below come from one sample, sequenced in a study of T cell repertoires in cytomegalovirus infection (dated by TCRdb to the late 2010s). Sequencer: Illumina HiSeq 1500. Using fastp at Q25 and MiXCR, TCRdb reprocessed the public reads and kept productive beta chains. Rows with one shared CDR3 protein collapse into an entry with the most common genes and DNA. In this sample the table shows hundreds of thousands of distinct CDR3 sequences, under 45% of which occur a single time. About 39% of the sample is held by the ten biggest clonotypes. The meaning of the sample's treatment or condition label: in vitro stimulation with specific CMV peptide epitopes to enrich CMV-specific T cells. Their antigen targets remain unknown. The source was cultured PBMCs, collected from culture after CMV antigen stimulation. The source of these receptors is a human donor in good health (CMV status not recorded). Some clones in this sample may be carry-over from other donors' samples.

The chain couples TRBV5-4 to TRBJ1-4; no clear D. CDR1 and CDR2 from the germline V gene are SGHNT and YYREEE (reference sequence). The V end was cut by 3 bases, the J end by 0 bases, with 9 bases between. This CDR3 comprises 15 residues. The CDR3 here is CASSSSTSTNEKLFF. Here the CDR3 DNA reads TGTGCCAGCAGCTCGTCGACTTCAACTAATGAAAAACTGTTTTTT.

CDR3 bases: TGTGCCAGCAGCTTAGGAGGCGGGAACTCCTACGAGCAGTACTTC. Its protein product is CASSLGGGNSYEQYF. This sequence joins TRBV7-2 and TRBJ2-7; maybe TRBD2 (6 bases). V shed 1 base and J shed 0 bases, with 10 bases lying between them. In germline, CDR1 is SGHTA, CDR2 FQGNSA. The CDR3 totals 15 residues.

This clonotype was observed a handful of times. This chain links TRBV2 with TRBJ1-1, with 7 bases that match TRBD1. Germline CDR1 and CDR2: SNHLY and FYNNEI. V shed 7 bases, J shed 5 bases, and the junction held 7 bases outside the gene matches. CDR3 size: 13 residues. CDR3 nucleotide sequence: TGTGCCAGCACCTCACAGGGGTATACTGAAGCTTTCTTT. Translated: CASTSQGYTEAFF.

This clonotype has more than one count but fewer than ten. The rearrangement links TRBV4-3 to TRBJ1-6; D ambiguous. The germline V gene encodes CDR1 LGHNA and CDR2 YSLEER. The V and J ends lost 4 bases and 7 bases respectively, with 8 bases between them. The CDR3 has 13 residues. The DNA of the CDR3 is TGCGCCAGCAGCCCCCTCAAGAATTCACCCCTCCACTTT. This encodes CASSPLKNSPLHF.

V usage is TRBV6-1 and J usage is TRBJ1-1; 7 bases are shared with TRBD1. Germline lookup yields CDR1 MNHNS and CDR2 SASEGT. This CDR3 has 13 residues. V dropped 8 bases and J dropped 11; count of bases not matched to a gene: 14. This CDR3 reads CASGRDSLTWAFF. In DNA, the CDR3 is TGTGCCAGCGGAAGGGACAGCCTGACGTGGGCTTTCTTT.

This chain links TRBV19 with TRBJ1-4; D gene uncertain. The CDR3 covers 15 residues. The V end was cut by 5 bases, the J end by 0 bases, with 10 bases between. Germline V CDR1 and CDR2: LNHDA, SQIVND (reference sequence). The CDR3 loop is CASSRFPPTNEKLFF. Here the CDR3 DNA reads TGTGCCAGTAGTCGGTTTCCCCCAACTAATGAAAAACTGTTTTTT.

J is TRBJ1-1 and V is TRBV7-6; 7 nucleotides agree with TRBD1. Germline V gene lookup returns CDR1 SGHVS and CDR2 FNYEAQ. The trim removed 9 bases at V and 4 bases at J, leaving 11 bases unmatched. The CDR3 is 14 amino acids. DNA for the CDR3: TGTGCCAGTGGTCACGAGGGGGCGTCCACTGAAGCTTTCTTT. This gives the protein CASGHEGASTEAFF.

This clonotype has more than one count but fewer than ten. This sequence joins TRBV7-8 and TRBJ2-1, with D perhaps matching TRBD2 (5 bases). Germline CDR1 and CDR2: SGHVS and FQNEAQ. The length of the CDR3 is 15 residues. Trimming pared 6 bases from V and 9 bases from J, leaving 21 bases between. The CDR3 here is CASSPPGLGVGEQFF. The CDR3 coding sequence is TGTGCCAGCAGTCCCCCCGGACTCGGGGTCGGTGAGCAGTTCTTC. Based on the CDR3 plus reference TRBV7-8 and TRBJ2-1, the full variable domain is GAGVSQSPRYKVAKRGQDVALRCDPISGHVSLFWYQQALGQGPEFLTYFQNEAQLDKSGLPSDRFFAERPEGSVSTLKIQRTQQEDSAVYLCASSPPGLGVGEQFFGPGTRLTVL.

The CDR3 sequence: CASSSQGLDQPQHF. The CDR3 DNA follows: TGCGCCAGCAGCTCTCAGGGACTCGATCAGCCCCAGCATTTT. The chain links TRBV5-1 to TRBJ1-5, with a possible D match to TRBD1 (5 bases). This CDR3 has 14 residues. CDR1 is SGHRS and CDR2 is YFSETQ in the germline V gene. Between the trimmed V and J ends, which lost 3 bases and 5 bases, there was a span of 12 bases. Complete variable domain (other parts from reference TRBV5-1 and TRBJ1-5): KAGVTQTPRYLIKTRGQQVTLSCSPISGHRSVSWYQQTPGQGLQFLFEYFSETQRNKGNFPGRFSGRQFSNSRSEMNVSTLELGDSALYLCASSSQGLDQPQHFGDGTRLSIL.

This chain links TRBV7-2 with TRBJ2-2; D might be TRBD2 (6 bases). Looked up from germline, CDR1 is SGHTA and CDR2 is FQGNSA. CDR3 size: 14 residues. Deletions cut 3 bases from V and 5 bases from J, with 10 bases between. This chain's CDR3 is CASSFRRGTGELFF. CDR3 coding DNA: TGTGCCAGCAGCTTTCGGCGGGGTACCGGGGAGCTGTTTTTT. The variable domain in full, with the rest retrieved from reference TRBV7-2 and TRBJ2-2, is GAGVSQSPSNKVTEKGKDVELRCDPISGHTALYWYRQSLGQGLEFLIYFQGNSAPDKSGLPSDRFSAERTGGSVSTLTIQRTQQEDSAVYLCASSFRRGTGELFFGEGSRLTVL.

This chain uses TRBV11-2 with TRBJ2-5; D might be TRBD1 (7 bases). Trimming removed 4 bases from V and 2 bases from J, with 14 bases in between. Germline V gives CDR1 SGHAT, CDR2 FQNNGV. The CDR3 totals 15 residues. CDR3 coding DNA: TGTGCCAGCAGCTCATCTCAGGGGGGACAAGAGACCCAGTACTTC. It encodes CASSSSQGGQETQYF.

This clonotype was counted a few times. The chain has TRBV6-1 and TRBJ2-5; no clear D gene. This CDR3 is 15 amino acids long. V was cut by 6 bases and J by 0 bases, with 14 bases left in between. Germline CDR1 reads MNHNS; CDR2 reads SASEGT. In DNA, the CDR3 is TGTGCCAGCAGGAGACGCGAGCTGTACCAAGAGACCCAGTACTTC. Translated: CASRRRELYQETQYF.

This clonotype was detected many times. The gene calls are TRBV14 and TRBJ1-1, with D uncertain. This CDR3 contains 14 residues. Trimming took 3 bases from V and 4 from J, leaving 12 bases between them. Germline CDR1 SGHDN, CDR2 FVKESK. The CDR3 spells CASSHMGMGTEAFF. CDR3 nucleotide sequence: TGTGCCAGCAGCCACATGGGTATGGGCACTGAAGCTTTCTTT.

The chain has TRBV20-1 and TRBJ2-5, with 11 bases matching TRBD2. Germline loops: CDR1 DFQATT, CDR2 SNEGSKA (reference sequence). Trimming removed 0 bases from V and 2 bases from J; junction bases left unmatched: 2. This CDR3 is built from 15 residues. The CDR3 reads CSARDRTSGQETQYF. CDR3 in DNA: TGCAGTGCTAGAGATCGGACTAGCGGGCAAGAGACCCAGTACTTC.

The CDR3 DNA reads TGTGCCAGCACTGGGGGGGGGCTCAGAGAAAAACTGTTTTTT. Translation: CASTGGGLREKLFF. The chain recombines TRBV12-3 or TRBV12-4 with TRBJ1-4, with D perhaps matching TRBD1 (6 bases). The V end was cut by 7 bases, the J end by 8 bases, with 17 bases between. The CDR3 extends over 14 amino acids.

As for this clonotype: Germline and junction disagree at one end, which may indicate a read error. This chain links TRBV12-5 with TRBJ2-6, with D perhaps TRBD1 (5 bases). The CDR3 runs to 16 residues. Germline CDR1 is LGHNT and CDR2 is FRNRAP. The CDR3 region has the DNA TGTGCCAAACGAGCAGTCGACCTGTCTGGGGCCAACGACCTGACTTTC. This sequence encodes CAKRAVDLSGANDLTF.

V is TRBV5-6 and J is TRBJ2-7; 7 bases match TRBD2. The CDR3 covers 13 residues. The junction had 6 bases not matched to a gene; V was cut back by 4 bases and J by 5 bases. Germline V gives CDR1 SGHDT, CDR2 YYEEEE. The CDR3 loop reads CASSDRGGDEQYF. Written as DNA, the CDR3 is TGTGCCAGCAGCGACCGGGGAGGGGACGAGCAGTACTTC.

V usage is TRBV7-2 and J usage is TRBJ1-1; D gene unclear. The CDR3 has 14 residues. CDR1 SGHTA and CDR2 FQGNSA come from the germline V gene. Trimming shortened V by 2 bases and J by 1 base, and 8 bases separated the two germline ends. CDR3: CASSLLAGNTEAFF. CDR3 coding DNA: TGTGCCAGCAGCTTACTGGCGGGGAACACTGAAGCTTTCTTT. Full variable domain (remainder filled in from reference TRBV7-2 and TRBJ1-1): GAGVSQSPSNKVTEKGKDVELRCDPISGHTALYWYRQSLGQGLEFLIYFQGNSAPDKSGLPSDRFSAERTGGSVSTLTIQRTQQEDSAVYLCASSLLAGNTEAFFGQGTRLTVV.

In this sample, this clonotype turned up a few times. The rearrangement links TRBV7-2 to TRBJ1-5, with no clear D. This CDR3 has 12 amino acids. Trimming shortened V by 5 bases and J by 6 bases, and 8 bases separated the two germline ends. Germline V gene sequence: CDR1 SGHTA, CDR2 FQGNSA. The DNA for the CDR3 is TGTGCCAGCAGCGTATCCGGTCAGCCCCAGCATTTT. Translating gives CASSVSGQPQHF. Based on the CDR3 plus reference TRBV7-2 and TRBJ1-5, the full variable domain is GAGVSQSPSNKVTEKGKDVELRCDPISGHTALYWYRQSLGQGLEFLIYFQGNSAPDKSGLPSDRFSAERTGGSVSTLTIQRTQQEDSAVYLCASSVSGQPQHFGDGTRLSIL.

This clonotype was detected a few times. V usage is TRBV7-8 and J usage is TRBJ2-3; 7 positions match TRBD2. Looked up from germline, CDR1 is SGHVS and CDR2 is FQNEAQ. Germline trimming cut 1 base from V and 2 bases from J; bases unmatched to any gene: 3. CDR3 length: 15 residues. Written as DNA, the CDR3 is TGTGCCAGCAGCTTAGGGACTAGGGCCACAGATACGCAGTATTTT. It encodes CASSLGTRATDTQYF.

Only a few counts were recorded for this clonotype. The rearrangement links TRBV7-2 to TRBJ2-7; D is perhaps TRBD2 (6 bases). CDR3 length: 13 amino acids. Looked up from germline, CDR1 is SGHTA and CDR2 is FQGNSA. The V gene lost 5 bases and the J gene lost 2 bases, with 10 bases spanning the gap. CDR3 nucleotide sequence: TGTGCCAGCAGCGGGGGGAGAACCTACGAGCAGTACTTC. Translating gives CASSGGRTYEQYF.

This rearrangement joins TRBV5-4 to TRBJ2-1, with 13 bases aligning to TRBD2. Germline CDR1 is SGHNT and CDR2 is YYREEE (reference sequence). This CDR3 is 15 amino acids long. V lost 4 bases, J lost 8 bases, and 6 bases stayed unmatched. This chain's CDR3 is CASSPRTSGSYEQFF. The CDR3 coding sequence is TGTGCCAGCAGCCCCCGGACTAGCGGGAGTTATGAGCAGTTCTTC.

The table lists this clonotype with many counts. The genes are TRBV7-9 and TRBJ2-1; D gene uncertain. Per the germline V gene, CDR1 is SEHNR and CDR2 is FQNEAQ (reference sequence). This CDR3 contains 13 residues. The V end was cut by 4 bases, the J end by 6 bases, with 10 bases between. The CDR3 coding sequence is TGTGCCAGCAGCTCGTCCGGCGGCAATGAGCAGTTCTTC. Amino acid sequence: CASSSSGGNEQFF.

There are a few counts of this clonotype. The CDR3 DNA sequence: TGTGCCAGCAGCCCCGGTAGGGGAGGCTTTAATGAAAAACTGTTTTTT. This sequence encodes CASSPGRGGFNEKLFF. This rearrangement joins TRBV7-2 to TRBJ1-4; weak D call: TRBD1 (5 bases). The CDR3 is 16 residues long. V gave up 5 bases and J gave up 4 bases, with 17 bases separating them. Germline CDR1 is SGHTA and CDR2 is FQGNSA.

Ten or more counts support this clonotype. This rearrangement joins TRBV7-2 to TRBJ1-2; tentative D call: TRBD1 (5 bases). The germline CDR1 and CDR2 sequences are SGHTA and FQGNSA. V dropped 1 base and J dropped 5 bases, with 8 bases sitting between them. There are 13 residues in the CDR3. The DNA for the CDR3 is TGTGCCAGCAGCTTAGGATCAGGGTATGGCTACACCTTC. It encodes CASSLGSGYGYTF.

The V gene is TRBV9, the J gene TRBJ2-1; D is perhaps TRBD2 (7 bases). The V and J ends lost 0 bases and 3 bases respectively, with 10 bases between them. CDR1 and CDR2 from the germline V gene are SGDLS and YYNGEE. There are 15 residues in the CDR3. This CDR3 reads CASSVGGGHYNEQFF. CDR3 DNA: TGTGCCAGCAGCGTAGGGGGGGGGCACTACAATGAGCAGTTCTTC.

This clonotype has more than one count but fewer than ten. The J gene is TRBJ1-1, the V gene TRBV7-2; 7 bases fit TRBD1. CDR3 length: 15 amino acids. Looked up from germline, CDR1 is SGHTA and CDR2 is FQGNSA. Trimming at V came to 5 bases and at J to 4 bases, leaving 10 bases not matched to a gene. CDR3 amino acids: CASSKSPQGGTEAFF. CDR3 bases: TGTGCCAGCAGCAAAAGCCCGCAGGGGGGCACTGAAGCTTTCTTT.

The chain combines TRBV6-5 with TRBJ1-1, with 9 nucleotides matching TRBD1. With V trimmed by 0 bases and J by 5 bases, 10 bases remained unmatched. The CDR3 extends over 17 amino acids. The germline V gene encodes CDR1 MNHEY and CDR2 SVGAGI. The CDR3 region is CASSYSTPGTGRTEAFF. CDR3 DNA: TGTGCCAGCAGTTACTCGACCCCGGGGACAGGGAGGACTGAAGCTTTCTTT.